This TCR beta chain stems from a study of T-cell reconstitution after alpha-beta-depleted transplantation in children (dated by TCRdb to about 2016). Notes on the research overall: Using TCR repertoire profiling, the study followed T-cell immune reconstitution in a quantitative way in children after TCRalphabeta/CD19-depleted allogeneic hematopoietic cell transplantation. Paper-wide results and their limitations: About two months after transplant, the apparently early recovery of alphabetaT-cell counts reportedly depended on just several hundred clones that had expanded rapidly and came from non-depleted graft cells. In some patients, the high TCRbeta diversity seen at day 60 was put down to recipient T cells and intrathymic progenitors that had survived conditioning. Over the following months the frequencies of hyperexpanded clones went down, and after one year T-cell counts and TCRbeta diversity were mostly credited to newly produced T cells.

This clonotype turned up a few times. It lacks a known antigen. No much larger clone exists at a distance of one base, and base qualities are not known. Sample treatment or condition, as interpreted from the label and publication: allogeneic hematopoietic cell transplantation with graft depleted of TCRalphabeta T cells and CD19 B cells. The children who served as transplant recipients had been given grafts of TCRalphabeta/CD19-depleted allogeneic hematopoietic cells. Library preparation was by PCR. Instrument used: Illumina HiSeq 2500. TCR libraries were prepared with molecular barcoding, using unique molecular identifiers to normalize TCRbeta repertoire quantification. In-frame beta chains were kept once TCRdb had trimmed the public reads at Q25 with fastp and called clones with MiXCR. When rows share a CDR3 protein, they turn into one entry using the most common DNA and genes. A total of 45,000 to 60,000 distinct CDR3 sequences appear in this sample, 52% of them only once. The ten largest make up more than 30% of the sample.

Taken from cysteine to phenylalanine, the CDR3 has 15 residues. The entry retains the CDR3 DNA only, 45 bases that are in frame from base 1. At the junction V is shortened by 1 base and J by 1 base, with 8 bases in between. CDR1 and CDR2 are read off the germline V gene as SGHAT and FQNNGV. Sequences were derived from peripheral blood, sampled before TCRalphabeta/CD19-depleted stem cell transplant. Recombination connected TRBV11-2 to TRBJ2-4, with the D gene not clear enough to name. This TCR derives from a boy in the first two years of life with SCID, due to receive a stem cell transplant. The nucleotides are TGTGCCAGCAGCTTAGGTCCCAGGGCCAAAAACATTCAGTACTTC. Protein translation: CASSLGPRAKNIQYF.